The 31 T cell receptor beta chains below come from one sample, sequenced in a study of blood T cell repertoires in COVID-19. This table comes from immunoSEQ multiplex PCR, and its TCRdb copy is limited to in-frame clones, with some not included. This sample has a few hundred thousand clones; around 91% occur once, and the top ten carry under 1.1%. Sample: peripheral blood. The receptors derive from a woman aged 35 to 49 with COVID-19, enrolled during active disease.

The rearrangement joins TRBV19 to TRBJ2-1, with 8 bases identical to TRBD1. The V segment lost 7 bases and the J segment 8 bases; nucleotides outside the gene matches: 13. Germline V gives CDR1 LNHDA, CDR2 SQIVND (reference sequence). CDR3 length: 15 amino acids. The CDR3 nucleotides read TGTGCCAGTAACCAGGCCCAGGGGGCGAGGGATGAGCAGTTCTTC. It translates to CASNQAQGARDEQFF.

The chain combines TRBV29-1 with TRBJ2-5; a weak D match, TRBD1 (5 bases). Per the germline V gene, CDR1 is SQVTM and CDR2 is ANQGSEA. Trimming stripped 6 bases from V and 4 bases from J, with 9 bases between. The CDR3 runs 11 residues. As DNA, the CDR3 is TGCAGCGTCAGGGTAGGAGAGACCCAGTACTTC. Protein product: CSVRVGETQYF. Full variable domain (missing parts from reference TRBV29-1 and TRBJ2-5): SAVISQKPSRDICQRGTSLTIQCQVDSQVTMMFWYRQQPGQSLTLIATANQGSEATYESGFVIDKFPISRPNLTFSTLTVSNMSPEDSSIYLCSVRVGETQYFGPGTRLLVL.

The rearrangement links TRBV15 to TRBJ1-3; TRBD1 matches 8 bases. Germline assignment: CDR1 LNHNV and CDR2 YYDKDF (reference sequence). The length of the CDR3 is 16 residues. V shed 2 bases and J 2 bases; nucleotides not matched to a gene: 5. This CDR3 is CATSRSRTGPGNTIYF. CDR3 coding DNA: TGTGCCACCAGCAGATCAAGGACAGGGCCTGGAAACACCATATATTTT.

CDR3: CASSFQDRVDEQFF. In DNA form, the CDR3 reads TGTGCCAGCAGCTTCCAGGACAGGGTCGATGAGCAGTTCTTC. The V gene is TRBV5-4, the J gene TRBJ2-1; 8 bases agree with TRBD1. J lost 8 bases, V lost 2 bases, and 6 bases had no gene match. Germline CDR1 reads SGHNT; CDR2 reads YYREEE (reference sequence). This CDR3 contains 14 residues.

This chain joins TRBV7-2 and TRBJ2-1; unclear D gene. The CDR3 contains 16 residues. Germline V gives CDR1 SGHTA, CDR2 FQGNSA. Trimming shortened V by 2 bases and J by 4 bases, and 15 bases separated the two germline ends. In DNA form, the CDR3 reads TGTGCCAGCAGCTTAAGGCGACTCCCCGATTACAATGAGCAGTTCTTC. Its translation is CASSLRRLPDYNEQFF.

J is TRBJ2-7 and V is TRBV2; TRBD1 aligns across 8 bases. The CDR3 runs 13 residues. The germline gives CDR1 SNHLY, CDR2 FYNNEI. Germline trimming cut 6 bases from V and 5 bases from J; bases unmatched to any gene: 6. CDR3 sequence reads: CASSQQGAHEQYF. The CDR3 coding sequence is TGTGCCAGCAGCCAGCAGGGGGCACACGAGCAGTACTTC.

The rearrangement uses TRBV6-5 and TRBJ2-1, with TRBD2 matching over 7 bases. The J segment lost 0 bases and the V segment lost 4 bases, leaving 6 bases of the junction unmatched. The length of the CDR3 is 16 residues. CDR1 is MNHEY, CDR2 SVGAGI, per germline. The CDR3 coding sequence is TGTGCCAGCAGTTCCCCCGGGGGGAGCTCCTACAATGAGCAGTTCTTC. Protein sequence: CASSSPGGSSYNEQFF.

This chain uses TRBV9 with TRBJ1-2; TRBD1 is a possible D gene (6 bases). CDR3 size: 14 residues. V lost 0 bases and J lost 7, with 13 bases in between. CDR1 is SGDLS and CDR2 is YYNGEE in the germline V gene. The CDR3 nucleotides read TGTGCCAGCAGCGTAGTTCCGGGACAATCTGGCTACACCTTC. It codes for CASSVVPGQSGYTF.

This clone has a single count. This chain uses TRBV9 with TRBJ2-1; a weak D match, TRBD1 (6 bases). This CDR3 is built from 18 residues. Trimming shortened V by 2 bases and J by 0 bases, and 18 bases separated the two germline ends. Germline V gives CDR1 SGDLS, CDR2 YYNGEE. The CDR3 loop reads CASSVQIATGSSYNEQFF. In nucleotides, the CDR3 is TGTGCCAGCAGCGTCCAGATAGCGACAGGCAGCTCCTACAATGAGCAGTTCTTC.

This chain joins TRBV5-4 and TRBJ2-5; 12 positions match TRBD1. The CDR3 contains 16 residues. V was clipped by 0 bases and J by 5 bases; unmatched bases: 5. Germline V gene lookup returns CDR1 SGHNT and CDR2 YYREEE (reference sequence). The CDR3 nucleotides are TGTGCCAGCAGCTTGGTGGGACAGGGGGCATGGGAGACCCAGTACTTC. This sequence encodes CASSLVGQGAWETQYF.

The chain couples TRBV9 to TRBJ2-1; 13 bases map to TRBD2. V gave up 4 bases and J gave up 12 bases; unmatched junction bases: 10. Germline-derived CDR1 and CDR2 are SGDLS and YYNGEE. The CDR3 is 15 amino acids. CDR3 sequence reads: CASSPGGLAGNRQFF. The CDR3 DNA reads TGTGCCAGCAGCCCAGGGGGACTAGCGGGAAATAGGCAGTTCTTC.

V and J are TRBV5-1 and TRBJ2-3; a weak D match, TRBD2 (5 bases). CDR3 size: 15 residues. The V end lost 4 bases, the J end lost 2 bases, and 14 bases lay between the germline ends. The germline V gene encodes CDR1 SGHRS and CDR2 YFSETQ. This CDR3 is CASSEGYRPTDTQYF. The CDR3 DNA reads as TGCGCCAGCAGCGAGGGATACCGGCCCACAGATACGCAGTATTTT.

The rearrangement joins TRBV7-3 to TRBJ1-1, with 7 bases that match TRBD1. Germline trimming cut 5 bases from V and 0 bases from J; bases unmatched to any gene: 9. From germline, CDR1 is SGHTA and CDR2 FQGTGA. The CDR3 extends over 16 amino acids. The CDR3 is CASSAWGQIMNTEAFF. CDR3 sequence (DNA): TGTGCCAGCAGCGCCTGGGGACAGATCATGAACACTGAAGCTTTCTTT.

V usage is TRBV29-1 and J usage is TRBJ2-7; TRBD1 agrees at 7 bases. There are 14 residues in the CDR3. Trimming at V came to 6 bases and at J to 6 bases, leaving 14 bases not matched to a gene. Germline CDR1 SQVTM, CDR2 ANQGSEA. The CDR3, as DNA: TGCAGCGTCGCCGGGACAGTGTCGTTCTCCGAGCAGTACTTC. Translated, it gives CSVAGTVSFSEQYF.

CDR3 in amino acids: CASSPQDRGTQYF. The DNA for the CDR3 is TGTGCCAGCTCACCCCAAGACAGGGGGACCCAGTACTTC. The rearrangement links TRBV18 to TRBJ2-5, with 8 bases that match TRBD1. The germline V gene has CDR1 KGHSH and CDR2 LQKENI. V lost 3 bases, J lost 7 bases, and 4 bases stayed unmatched. The CDR3 spans 13 residues.

This chain connects TRBV19 to TRBJ2-7; a weak D match, TRBD2 (6 bases). V lost 7 bases, J lost 0 bases, and 16 bases lay in between. The germline gives CDR1 LNHDA, CDR2 SQIVND (reference sequence). The CDR3 consists of 15 residues. The CDR3 loop is CASKEAATSSYEQYF. CDR3 in DNA: TGTGCCAGTAAGGAGGCGGCGACTAGCTCCTACGAGCAGTACTTC.

The V and J genes are TRBV12-3 or TRBV12-4 and TRBJ2-7; 7 nucleotides match TRBD1. V lost 6 bases and J lost 5; bases outside the gene matches: 7. CDR3 length equals 13 residues. The CDR3: CASSPTGSNEQYF. In DNA, the CDR3 is TGTGCCAGCAGCCCGACAGGGTCCAACGAGCAGTACTTC.

The J gene is TRBJ1-2, the V gene TRBV7-9; D is unresolved. Germline V gene lookup returns CDR1 SEHNR and CDR2 FQNEAQ (reference sequence). The CDR3 is made up of 15 amino acids. Trimming took 2 bases from V and 1 from J, leaving 11 bases between them. The DNA for the CDR3 is TGTGCCAGCAGCTTAAAGTCCCGGGGTAACTATGGCTACACCTTC. This sequence encodes CASSLKSRGNYGYTF.

The V call is TRBV5-6, the J call TRBJ1-2, with no clear D. V was pared by 0 bases and J by 5 bases, with 11 bases between. The CDR3 covers 14 residues. Germline V gene data show CDR1 as SGHDT and CDR2 as YYEEEE. The CDR3 DNA follows: TGTGCCAGCAGCTTGGGGCGGGTATATTATGGCTACACCTTC. Its protein is CASSLGRVYYGYTF. Full variable domain (rest looked up from reference TRBV5-6 and TRBJ1-2): DAGVTQSPTHLIKTRGQQVTLRCSPKSGHDTVSWYQQALGQGPQFIFQYYEEEERQRGNFPDRFSGHQFPNYSSELNVNALLLGDSALYLCASSLGRVYYGYTFGSGTRLTVV.

This chain links TRBV6-5 with TRBJ2-7; 9 bases fit TRBD1. The CDR3 has 15 amino acids. V lost 2 bases to trimming and J lost 2 bases; unmatched junction nucleotides: 4. Per the germline V gene, CDR1 is MNHEY and CDR2 is SVGAGI. The CDR3 sequence: CASSYRQGGAYEQYF. In nucleotides, the CDR3 is TGTGCCAGCAGTTACAGACAGGGGGGCGCCTACGAGCAGTACTTC.

The chain is built from TRBV27 and TRBJ1-4; D may be TRBD1 (5 bases). The length of the CDR3 is 15 residues. Germline CDR1 reads MNHEY; CDR2 reads SMNVEV (reference sequence). The V gene lost 2 bases and the J gene lost 3 bases, with 10 bases spanning the gap. As DNA, the CDR3 is TGTGCCAGCAGTTTAAGGGAGGGACCTAATGAAAAACTGTTTTTT. It specifies CASSLREGPNEKLFF.

This chain links TRBV5-1 with TRBJ2-2; TRBD1 agrees at 7 bases. Losses at the gene ends were 3 bases for V and 7 bases for J; bases not matched to a gene: 3. The germline V gene encodes CDR1 SGHRS and CDR2 YFSETQ. The CDR3 consists of 13 residues. The CDR3: CASSSRDSGELFF. Written as DNA, the CDR3 is TGCGCCAGCAGCTCCCGGGACAGCGGGGAGCTGTTTTTT.

The chain recombines TRBV5-1 with TRBJ1-1; maybe TRBD1 (5 bases). Trimming removed 1 base at V and 3 bases at J, with 7 bases between. Germline loops: CDR1 SGHRS, CDR2 YFSETQ. The CDR3 has 13 amino acids. This CDR3 reads CASSLLGDTEAFF. The CDR3 nucleotides read TGCGCCAGCAGCTTGCTAGGGGACACTGAAGCTTTCTTT.

The chain has TRBV20-1 and TRBJ1-1; D call uncertain. Germline V gene data show CDR1 as DFQATT and CDR2 as SNEGSKA (reference sequence). The CDR3 is 11 amino acids. V dropped 1 base and J dropped 6 bases, with 6 bases sitting between them. The DNA of the CDR3 is TGCAGTGCTAGAGGGAGCCCTGAAGCTTTCTTT. Its protein product is CSARGSPEAFF.

CDR3 region: CASSRQPPNTEAFF. In DNA, the CDR3 is TGTGCCAGTAGTAGACAGCCGCCTAACACTGAAGCTTTCTTT. The chain combines TRBV19 with TRBJ1-1; tentative D call: TRBD1 (5 bases). The CDR3 spans 14 residues. The V gene's germline CDR1 is LNHDA and CDR2 SQIVND (reference sequence). V was clipped by 4 bases and J by 2 bases, with 11 bases between them.

This chain connects TRBV18 to TRBJ1-5, with D perhaps TRBD1 (5 bases). Per the germline V gene, CDR1 is KGHSH and CDR2 is LQKENI. CDR3 length: 15 residues. V dropped 3 bases and J dropped 3 bases, with 12 bases sitting between them. The CDR3 coding sequence is TGTGCCAGCTCACCCGGGGGATCCGCCAATCAGCCCCAGCATTTT. Translation: CASSPGGSANQPQHF.

This chain connects TRBV15 to TRBJ2-7, with D maybe TRBD1 (5 bases). Trimming stripped 0 bases from V and 4 bases from J, with 7 bases between. CDR3 length: 13 amino acids. Germline CDR1 and CDR2: LNHNV and YYDKDF (reference sequence). In nucleotides, the CDR3 is TGTGCCACCAGCAGAGAAGGGGCTTACGAGCAGTACTTC. This translates into CATSREGAYEQYF.

CDR3: CASRPDSPNTEAFF. The CDR3 DNA is TGTGCCAGCAGACCCGACAGCCCAAACACTGAAGCTTTCTTT. The rearrangement uses TRBV6-6 and TRBJ1-1; the D gene is possibly TRBD1 (5 bases). From germline, CDR1 is MNHNY and CDR2 SVGAGI (reference sequence). Trimming took off 6 bases at V and 2 bases at J, with 13 bases between the two ends. The CDR3 is made up of 14 amino acids.

This clone showed up just once. This chain joins TRBV7-3 and TRBJ2-5, with a tentative D call TRBD2 (6 bases). Germline CDR1 and CDR2: SGHTA and FQGTGA. The V end lost 3 bases, the J end lost 4 bases, and 15 bases lay between the germline ends. The CDR3 sequence is 15 residues long. CDR3 sequence (DNA): TGTGCCAGCAGCTTCAACGTCGGGGGACCAGAGACCCAGTACTTC. Protein product: CASSFNVGGPETQYF.

The genes are TRBV9 and TRBJ1-4, with D perhaps TRBD1 (6 bases). CDR1 is SGDLS, CDR2 YYNGEE, per germline. V lost 2 bases, J lost 0 bases, and 11 bases lay in between. CDR3 size: 16 residues. DNA of the CDR3: TGTGCCAGCAGCGTGGACAGAGACTCAACTAATGAAAAACTGTTTTTT. This gives the protein CASSVDRDSTNEKLFF.

The chain uses TRBV4-1 and TRBJ1-2; unclear D gene. Germline CDR1 is MGHRA and CDR2 is YSYEKL. The CDR3 is 13 amino acids. V shed 0 bases and J shed 4 bases, with 6 bases lying between them. CDR3 region: CASSQEGAYGYTF. The CDR3 coding sequence is TGCGCCAGCAGCCAAGAGGGCGCCTATGGCTACACCTTC.